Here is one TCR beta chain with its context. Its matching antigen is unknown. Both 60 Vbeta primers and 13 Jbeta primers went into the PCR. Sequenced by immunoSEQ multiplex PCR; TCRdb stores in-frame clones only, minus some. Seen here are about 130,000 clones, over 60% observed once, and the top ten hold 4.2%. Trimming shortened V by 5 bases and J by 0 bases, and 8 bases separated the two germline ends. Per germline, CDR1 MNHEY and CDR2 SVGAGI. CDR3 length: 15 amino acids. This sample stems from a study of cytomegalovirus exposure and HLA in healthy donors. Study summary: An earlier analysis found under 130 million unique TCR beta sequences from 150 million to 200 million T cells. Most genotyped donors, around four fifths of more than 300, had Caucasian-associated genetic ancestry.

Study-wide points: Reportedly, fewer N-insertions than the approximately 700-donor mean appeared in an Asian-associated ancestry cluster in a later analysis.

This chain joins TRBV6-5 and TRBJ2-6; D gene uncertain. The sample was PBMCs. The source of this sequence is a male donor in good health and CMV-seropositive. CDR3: CASSKDNSGANVLTF. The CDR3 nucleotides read TGTGCCAGCAGTAAAGACAACTCTGGGGCCAACGTCCTGACTTTC.